This record concerns one T cell receptor (beta chain) sequence. A library of TCRbeta sequences, prepared with unique molecular identifiers, was generated. TCRdb redid the calling of the PCR reads with MiXCR, one entry per CDR3 protein. The sample has 400,000 to 500,000 distinct CDR3 sequences; under 13% are singletons. The data were obtained in a study of T-cell reconstitution after alpha-beta-depleted transplantation in children. The CDR3 runs to 15 residues. With V trimmed by 4 bases and J by 1 base, 1 base remained unmatched. Per germline, CDR1 SNHLY and CDR2 FYNNEI. V gene TRBV2 combines with J gene TRBJ2-5; 12 positions match TRBD2. The material sequenced was PBMCs from the stem cell graft donor, taken from the stem cell graft. The receptor comes from a human donor who donated a stem cell graft to a child with acute myeloid leukemia. The CDR3 coding sequence is TGTGCCAGCAGTGGGACTAGCGGGGCCCAAGAGACCCAGTACTTC. Protein sequence: CASSGTSGAQETQYF. Looking up the rest from reference TRBV2 and TRBJ2-5 gives the full variable domain: EPEVTQTPSHQVTQMGQEVILRCVPISNHLYFYWYRQILGQKVEFLVSFYNNEISEKSEIFDDQFSVERPDGSNFTLKIRSTKLEDSAMYFCASSGTSGAQETQYFGPGTRLLVL.